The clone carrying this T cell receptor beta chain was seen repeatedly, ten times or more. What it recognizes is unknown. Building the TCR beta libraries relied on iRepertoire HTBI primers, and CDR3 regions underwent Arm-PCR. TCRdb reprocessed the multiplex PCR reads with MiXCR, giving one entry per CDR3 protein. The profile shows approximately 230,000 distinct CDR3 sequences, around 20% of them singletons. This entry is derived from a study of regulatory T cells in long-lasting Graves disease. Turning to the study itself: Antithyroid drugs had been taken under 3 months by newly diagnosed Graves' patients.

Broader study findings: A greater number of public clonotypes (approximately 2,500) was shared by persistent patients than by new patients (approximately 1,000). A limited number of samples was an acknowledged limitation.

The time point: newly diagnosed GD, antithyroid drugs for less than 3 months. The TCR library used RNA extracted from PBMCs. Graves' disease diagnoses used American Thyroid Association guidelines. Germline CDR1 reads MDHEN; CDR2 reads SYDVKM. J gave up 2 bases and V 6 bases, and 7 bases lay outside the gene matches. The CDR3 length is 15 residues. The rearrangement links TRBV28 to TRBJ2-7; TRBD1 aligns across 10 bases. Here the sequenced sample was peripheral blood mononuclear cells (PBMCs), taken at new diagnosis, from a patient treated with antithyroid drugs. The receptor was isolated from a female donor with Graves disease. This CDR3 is CASRPFGQGAYEQYF. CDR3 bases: TGTGCCAGCAGACCCTTTGGACAGGGGGCCTACGAGCAGTACTTC.